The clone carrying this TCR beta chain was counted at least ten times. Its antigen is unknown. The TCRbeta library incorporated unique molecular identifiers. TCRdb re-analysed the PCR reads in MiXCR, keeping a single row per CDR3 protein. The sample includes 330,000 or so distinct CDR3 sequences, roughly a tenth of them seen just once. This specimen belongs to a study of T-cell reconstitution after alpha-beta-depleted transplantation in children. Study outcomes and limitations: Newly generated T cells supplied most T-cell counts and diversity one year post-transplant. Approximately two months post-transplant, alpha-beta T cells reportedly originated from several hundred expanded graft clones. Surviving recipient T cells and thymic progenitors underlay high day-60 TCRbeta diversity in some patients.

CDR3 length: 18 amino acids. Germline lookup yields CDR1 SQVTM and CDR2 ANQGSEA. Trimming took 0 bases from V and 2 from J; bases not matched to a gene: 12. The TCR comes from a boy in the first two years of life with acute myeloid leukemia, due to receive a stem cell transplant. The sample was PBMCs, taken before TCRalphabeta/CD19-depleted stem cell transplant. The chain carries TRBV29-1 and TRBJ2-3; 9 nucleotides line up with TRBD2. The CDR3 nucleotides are TGCAGCGTTGAAGATCAGCGGGAGGACGGGGAATACACAGATACGCAGTATTTT. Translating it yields CSVEDQREDGEYTDTQYF.